This TCR beta chain came from a study of OX40 agonist ivuxolimab in advanced cancers. Study information: Patients were treated with intravenous ivuxolimab, dosed at 0.01 to 10 mg/kg and infused every 2 weeks.

Data came from immunoSEQ multiplex PCR; TCRdb stores just in-frame clones and leaves some out. Among over 80,000 clones listed, 86% were seen once. Germline V lookup: CDR1 MNHNS, CDR2 SASEGT. V dropped 2 bases and J dropped 1 base, with 11 bases sitting between them. The CDR3 is made up of 16 amino acids. Findings and limits, study-wide: No antigen was identified for the clonally expanded peripheral T cells.

Concerning this clone: Its antigen is unidentified.

The specimen was CD4+ or CD8+ T cells sorted from blood, collected in a trial of the OX40 agonist ivuxolimab. The genes are TRBV6-1 and TRBJ1-4; D is unresolved. The receptor's source is an adult with an advanced solid tumor such as melanoma, head and neck, liver or kidney cancer. DNA of the CDR3: TGTGCCAGCAGTGAATTCACCCTTCGAACTAATGAAAAACTGTTTTTT. It specifies CASSEFTLRTNEKLFF.